The clone carrying this T cell receptor (beta chain) has more than one count but fewer than ten. The target antigen is unknown. The data originate from a study of T cells in Graves' hyperthyroidism and ophthalmopathy. Amplification yielded TCR beta CDR3 regions, with RNA transcripts as the source. Using the HTBI primer set, a first-round RT-PCR was run on the TCR CDR3. A single record per CDR3 protein comes from TCRdb applying MiXCR to the multiplex PCR reads. This sample yields over 250,000 distinct CDR3 sequences, of which about 20% are seen a single time; roughly 60% belongs to the top ten. Between the trimmed V and J ends, which lost 1 base and 6 bases, there was a span of 9 bases. CDR3 length equals 13 residues. Germline-derived CDR1 and CDR2 are MGHRA and YSYEKL. Overall study results and limits: It was a median 6.5 months before onset that the model predicted ophthalmopathy.

Fresh 10 ml peripheral blood yielded PBMCs. The source is a man aged 25 to 40 with Graves' ophthalmopathy. This chain uses TRBV4-1 with TRBJ1-2, with no clear D. Sequenced: blood. CDR3 region: CASSQATRDGYTF. The CDR3 DNA sequence: TGCGCCAGCAGCCAAGCCACCCGAGATGGCTACACCTTC.